This TCR beta chain was documented in a study of T cells in Graves' hyperthyroidism and ophthalmopathy. Study results and caveats: In the analysis, a 13 V-J model separated ophthalmopathy from stable hyperthyroidism. Most clonotypes that expanded in the thyroid above 0.001 also showed up in blood.

The study based diagnoses on clinical symptoms, serum thyroxine and TRAb, thyroid ultrasound and orbital computed tomography. Using RNA transcripts as the source, TCR beta CDR3 regions were amplified. HTBI primers were employed in a first-round RT-PCR of the TCR CDR3. TCRdb re-analysed the multiplex PCR reads in MiXCR, keeping a single row per CDR3 protein. The sample yields under 300,000 distinct CDR3 sequences, roughly 15% seen once. In its sample, this clonotype was seen many times. Its specificity is not known. This sequence originates from a woman between 35 and 50 years old with Graves' hyperthyroidism that later progressed to Graves' ophthalmopathy. The material sequenced was blood.

In DNA form, the CDR3 reads TGTGCCAGCAGCTTAGTTGGTGGCCCGGGGTCGAACACCGGGGAGCTGTTTTTT. Residues: CASSLVGGPGSNTGELFF. The genes are TRBV11-2 and TRBJ2-2; D is possibly TRBD2 (5 bases). CDR1 SGHAT and CDR2 FQNNGV come from the germline V gene. The CDR3 loop spans 18 amino acids. V lost 1 base, J lost 0 bases, and 15 bases lay in between. Combining the CDR3 with reference TRBV11-2 and TRBJ2-2 gives the whole variable domain EAGVAQSPRYKIIEKRQSVAFWCNPISGHATLYWYQQILGQGPKLLIQFQNNGVVDDSQLPKDRFSAERLKGVDSTLKIQPAKLEDSAVYLCASSLVGGPGSNTGELFFGEGSRLTVL.